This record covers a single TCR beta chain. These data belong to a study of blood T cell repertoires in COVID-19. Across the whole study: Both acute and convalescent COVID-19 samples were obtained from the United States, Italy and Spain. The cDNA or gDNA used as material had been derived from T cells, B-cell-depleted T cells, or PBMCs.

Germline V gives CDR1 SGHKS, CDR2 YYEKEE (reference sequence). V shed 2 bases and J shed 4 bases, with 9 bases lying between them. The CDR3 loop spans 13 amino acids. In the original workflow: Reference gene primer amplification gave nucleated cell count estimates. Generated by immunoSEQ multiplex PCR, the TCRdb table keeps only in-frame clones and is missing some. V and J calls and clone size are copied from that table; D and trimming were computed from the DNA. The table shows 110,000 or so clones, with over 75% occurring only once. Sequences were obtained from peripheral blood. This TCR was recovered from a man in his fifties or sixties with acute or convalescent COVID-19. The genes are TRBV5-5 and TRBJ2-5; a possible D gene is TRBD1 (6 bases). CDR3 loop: CASSLQGRETQYF. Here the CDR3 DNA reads TGTGCCAGCAGCTTACAGGGTAGAGAGACCCAGTACTTC.